The 13 T cell receptor beta chains given below trace back to one sample, sequenced in a study of cytomegalovirus exposure and HLA in healthy donors. The PCR had 60 Vbeta and 13 Jbeta primers. Here immunoSEQ multiplex PCR was the method, and the copy in TCRdb shows in-frame clones only, minus some. The data show more than 150,000 clones, with over 70% seen just once and roughly 2% held by the top ten. The sequencing sample was made of PBMCs. Receptors were obtained from a woman in her 30s in good health and CMV-seronegative.

The chain joins TRBV20-1 to TRBJ1-5; D is uncertain. The germline V gene encodes CDR1 DFQATT and CDR2 SNEGSKA (reference sequence). The V end was cut by 5 bases, the J end by 8 bases, with 10 bases between. The CDR3 spans 11 residues. The CDR3 loop is CSAGIGEPQHF. In DNA, the CDR3 is TGCAGTGCTGGCATCGGGGAGCCCCAGCATTTT.

The sample holds one count of this clone. The gene calls are TRBV14 and TRBJ1-1; D unclear. The CDR3 runs 13 residues. The germline CDR1 and CDR2 sequences are SGHDN and FVKESK. V lost 2 bases, J lost 4 bases, and 8 bases lay in between. The CDR3 bases are TGTGCCAGCAGCCAATCAGAATTCACTGAAGCTTTCTTT. Amino acids: CASSQSEFTEAFF.

This chain links TRBV2 with TRBJ2-2; TRBD2 is a possible D gene (5 bases). The V and J ends lost 1 base and 1 base respectively, with 10 bases between them. Germline V gene lookup returns CDR1 SNHLY and CDR2 FYNNEI. This CDR3 comprises 16 residues. CDR3 sequence reads: CASSEGRGRNTGELFF. The CDR3 DNA reads as TGTGCCAGCAGTGAAGGTCGGGGTCGGAACACCGGGGAGCTGTTTTTT.

J is TRBJ1-2 and V is TRBV5-4; a possible D gene is TRBD1 (5 bases). This CDR3 comprises 13 residues. Trimming took 4 bases from V and 11 from J, leaving 18 bases between them. CDR1 is SGHNT, CDR2 YYREEE, per germline (reference sequence). DNA of the CDR3: TGTGCCAGCAGCCCTACGCCGGGACTTTTTTACACCTTC. Translation: CASSPTPGLFYTF.

V gene TRBV5-6 combines with J gene TRBJ2-2; 10 nucleotides agree with TRBD2. The CDR3 runs to 16 residues. Germline V lookup: CDR1 SGHDT, CDR2 YYEEEE. Trimming cost V 5 bases and J 7 bases; bases outside gene matches: 11. This CDR3 is CASSPKTSGFIGELFF. CDR3 nucleotides: TGTGCCAGCAGTCCAAAGACTAGCGGGTTCATCGGGGAGCTGTTTTTT.

The rearrangement uses TRBV4-1 and TRBJ2-7, with TRBD2 matching over 10 bases. From germline, CDR1 is MGHRA and CDR2 YSYEKL. The CDR3 totals 15 residues. Trimming took 4 bases from V and 3 from J; bases not matched to a gene: 6. CDR3 sequence (DNA): TGCGCCAGCAGCCGAGCGGGGGGGCTAGTCTACGAGCAGTACTTC. Amino acids: CASSRAGGLVYEQYF.

The chain recombines TRBV28 with TRBJ1-2; no clear D gene. V was clipped by 6 bases and J by 0 bases, with 11 bases between them. The CDR3 covers 14 residues. The V gene's germline CDR1 is MDHEN and CDR2 SYDVKM. CDR3 region: CASRGGYPNYGYTF. CDR3 nucleotide sequence: TGTGCCAGCAGGGGAGGCTATCCTAACTATGGCTACACCTTC.

V is TRBV6-4 and J is TRBJ2-1, with D perhaps TRBD2 (5 bases). Germline V gives CDR1 MRHNA, CDR2 SNTAGT. The CDR3 covers 15 residues. V shed 7 bases and J shed 4 bases, with 17 bases lying between them. The CDR3 loop is CASKERGSGYNEQFF. CDR3 DNA sequence: TGTGCCAGCAAGGAGCGTGGGAGTGGGTACAATGAGCAGTTCTTC.

CDR3 sequence reads: CASSLRRLAGESGELFF. The DNA for the CDR3 is TGTGCCAGCAGCTTGCGTCGGCTAGCGGGAGAATCCGGGGAGCTGTTTTTT. The chain has TRBV5-4 and TRBJ2-2, with 10 nucleotides matching TRBD2. Germline CDR1 SGHNT, CDR2 YYREEE (reference sequence). Trimming at V came to 1 base and at J to 6 bases, leaving 9 bases not matched to a gene. This CDR3 has 17 amino acids.

This chain uses TRBV19 with TRBJ1-5, with no clear D. Germline values: CDR1 LNHDA, CDR2 SQIVND (reference sequence). Trimming pared 0 bases from V and 9 bases from J, leaving 9 bases between. There are 13 residues in the CDR3. The chain's CDR3 is CASSIDPGAPQHF. In DNA form, the CDR3 reads TGTGCCAGTAGTATAGATCCTGGAGCGCCCCAGCATTTT.

The sample holds one count of this clone. The rearrangement joins TRBV6-1 to TRBJ2-2; perhaps TRBD1 as D (6 bases). The V and J ends lost 4 bases and 2 bases respectively, with 11 bases between them. CDR1 and CDR2 (germline): MNHNS, SASEGT. The CDR3 spans 15 residues. CDR3 in DNA: TGTGCCAGCAGTGGGGGGCAGTACAACACCGGGGAGCTGTTTTTT. This sequence encodes CASSGGQYNTGELFF.

The chain is built from TRBV7-7 and TRBJ1-5, with 7 bases lining up with TRBD1. Germline loops: CDR1 SSHAT, CDR2 FNYEAQ (reference sequence). V lost 3 bases, J lost 8 bases, and 10 bases stayed unmatched. The CDR3 spans 15 residues. The CDR3, as DNA: TGTGCCAGCAGCTTTAGGGGGCCCCGGGGAGAGCCCCAGCATTTT. It yields the protein CASSFRGPRGEPQHF. The full variable domain, rest sourced from reference TRBV7-7 and TRBJ1-5, is GAGVSQSPRYKVTKRGQDVTLRCDPISSHATLYWYQQALGQGPEFLTYFNYEAQPDKSGLPSDRFSAERPEGSISTLTIQRTEQRDSAMYRCASSFRGPRGEPQHFGDGTRLSIL.

The rearrangement links TRBV7-3 to TRBJ1-4; D ambiguous. The V end was cut by 0 bases, the J end by 0 bases, with 11 bases between. CDR1 SGHTA and CDR2 FQGTGA come from the germline V gene. This CDR3 region has 17 residues. The CDR3 protein is CASSLTGGIPTNEKLFF. CDR3 bases: TGTGCCAGCAGCTTAACGGGAGGGATCCCAACTAATGAAAAACTGTTTTTT.